A single T cell receptor (beta chain) is shown here with its context. The CDR3 consists of 12 residues. J was trimmed by 5 bases and V by 6 bases; bases with no gene match: 6. From germline, CDR1 is SQVTM and CDR2 ANQGSEA. This sample is part of a study of CD8 T cells in Susac syndrome. The RNA input was about 0.45 to 1 ug, and it was reverse transcribed with random hexamers. Amplification of TCR beta CDR3 across 54 Vbeta and 13 Jbeta was performed with immunoSEQ multiplex PCR. TCRdb re-derived calls from the immunoSEQ multiplex PCR reads in MiXCR, one entry per CDR3 protein. This table has approximately 150,000 distinct CDR3 sequences, approximately 96% appearing once. TEMRA cells were FACS-enriched, and CD8+ and CD4+ T cells were isolated negatively.

The clonotype was recovered from a human donor with Susac syndrome. J is TRBJ1-1 and V is TRBV29-1, with TRBD1 matching 7 bases. The sequenced sample consisted of CD4+ T cells from PBMCs. The CDR3 loop is CSVDSQGTEAFF. CDR3 in DNA: TGCAGCGTAGACTCACAGGGGACTGAAGCTTTCTTT.